Included here is one T cell receptor (beta chain) sequence, with context. What it binds is unknown. These data belong to a study of cytomegalovirus exposure and HLA in healthy donors. Study overall: Among roughly 180 million T cells, an earlier analysis found 95 million to 140 million unique TCR beta sequences.

The study ran its PCR with 60 Vbeta and 13 Jbeta primers. The repertoire was sequenced with immunoSEQ multiplex PCR; TCRdb's copy has only in-frame clones and lacks some. The table shows some 200,000 clones, with over 65% occurring only once. Findings and caveats of the study: Most TCR beta V segments were productive about 87% or about 30% of the time in an earlier analysis. Later analysis demonstrated an association between a missense DCLRE1C variant and TCR beta V- and J-gene trimming.

The V end was cut by 5 bases, the J end by 3 bases, with 9 bases between. This CDR3 has 13 amino acids. Germline V gene lookup returns CDR1 MNHEY and CDR2 SVGAGI. The chain carries TRBV6-5 and TRBJ2-3; D gene unclear. The TCR comes from a boy under 10 years old in good health and CMV-seronegative. The sequenced material came from PBMCs. This CDR3 reads CASSGSGTDTQYF. CDR3 nucleotides: TGTGCCAGCAGTGGCTCGGGTACAGATACGCAGTATTTT.